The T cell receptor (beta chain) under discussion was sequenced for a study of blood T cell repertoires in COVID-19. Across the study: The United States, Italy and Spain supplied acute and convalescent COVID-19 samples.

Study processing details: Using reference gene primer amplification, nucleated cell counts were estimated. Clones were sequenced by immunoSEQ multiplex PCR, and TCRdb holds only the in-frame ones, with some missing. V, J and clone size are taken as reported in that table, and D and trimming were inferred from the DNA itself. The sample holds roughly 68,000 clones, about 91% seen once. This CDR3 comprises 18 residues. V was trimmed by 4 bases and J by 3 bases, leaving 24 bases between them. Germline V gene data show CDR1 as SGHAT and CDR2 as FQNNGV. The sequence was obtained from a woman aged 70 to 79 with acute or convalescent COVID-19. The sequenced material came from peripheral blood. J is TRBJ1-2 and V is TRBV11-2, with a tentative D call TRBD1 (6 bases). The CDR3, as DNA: TGTGCCAGCAGCTCACCGGGGGGCGCTGGTTCGAGGGACTATGGCTACACCTTC. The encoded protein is CASSSPGGAGSRDYGYTF.